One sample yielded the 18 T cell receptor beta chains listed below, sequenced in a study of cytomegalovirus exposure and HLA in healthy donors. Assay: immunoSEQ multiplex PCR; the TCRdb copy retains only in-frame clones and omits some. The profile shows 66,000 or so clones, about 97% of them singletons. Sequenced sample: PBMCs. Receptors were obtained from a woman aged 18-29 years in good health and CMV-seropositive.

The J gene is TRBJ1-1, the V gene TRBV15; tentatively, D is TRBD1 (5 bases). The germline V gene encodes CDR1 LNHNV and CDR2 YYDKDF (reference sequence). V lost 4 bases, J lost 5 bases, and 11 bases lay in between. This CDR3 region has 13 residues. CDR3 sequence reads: CATSTGGVTEAFF. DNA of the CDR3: TGTGCCACCAGCACGGGGGGGGTGACTGAAGCTTTCTTT. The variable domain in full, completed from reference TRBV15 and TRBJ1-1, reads DAMVIQNPRYQVTQFGKPVTLSCSQTLNHNVMYWYQQKSSQAPKLLFHYYDKDFNNEADTPDNFQSRRPNTSFCFLDIRSPGLGDTAMYLCATSTGGVTEAFFGQGTRLTVV.

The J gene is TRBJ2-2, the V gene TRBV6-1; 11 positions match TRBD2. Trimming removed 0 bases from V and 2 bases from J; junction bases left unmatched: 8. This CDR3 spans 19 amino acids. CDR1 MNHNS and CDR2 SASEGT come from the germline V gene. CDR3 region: CASSEALAGGPRNTGELFF. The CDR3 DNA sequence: TGTGCCAGCAGTGAAGCGCTAGCGGGAGGACCCCGTAACACCGGGGAGCTGTTTTTT.

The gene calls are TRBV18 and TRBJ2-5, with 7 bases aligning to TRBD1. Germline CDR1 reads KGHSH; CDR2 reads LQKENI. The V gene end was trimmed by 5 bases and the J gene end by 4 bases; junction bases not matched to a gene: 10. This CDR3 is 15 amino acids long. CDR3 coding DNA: TGTGCCAGCTCAAAAACAGGGGATCGAGGAGAGACCCAGTACTTC. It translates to CASSKTGDRGETQYF.

In nucleotides, the CDR3 is TGTGCCAGCAGCTCCCCCGGGGGAGGTCGGACTGAAGCTTTCTTT. Protein: CASSSPGGGRTEAFF. V usage is TRBV7-3 and J usage is TRBJ1-1, with D tentatively TRBD1 (5 bases). The CDR3 consists of 15 residues. V lost 4 bases and J 5 bases, leaving 17 bases between the germline ends. CDR1 and CDR2 from the germline V gene are SGHTA and FQGTGA.

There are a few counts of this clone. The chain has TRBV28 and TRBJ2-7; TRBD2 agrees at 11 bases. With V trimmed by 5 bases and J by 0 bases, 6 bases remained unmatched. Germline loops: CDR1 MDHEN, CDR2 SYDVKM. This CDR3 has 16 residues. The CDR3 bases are TGTGCCAGCAGTCACGGGACTAGCGGAAGCTCCTACGAGCAGTACTTC. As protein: CASSHGTSGSSYEQYF.

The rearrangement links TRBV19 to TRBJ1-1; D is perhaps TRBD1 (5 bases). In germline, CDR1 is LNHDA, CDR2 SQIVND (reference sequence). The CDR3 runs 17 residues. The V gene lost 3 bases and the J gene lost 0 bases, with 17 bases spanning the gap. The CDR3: CASSITQRQSMNTEAFF. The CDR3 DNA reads TGTGCCAGTAGTATCACCCAACGACAGTCCATGAACACTGAAGCTTTCTTT.

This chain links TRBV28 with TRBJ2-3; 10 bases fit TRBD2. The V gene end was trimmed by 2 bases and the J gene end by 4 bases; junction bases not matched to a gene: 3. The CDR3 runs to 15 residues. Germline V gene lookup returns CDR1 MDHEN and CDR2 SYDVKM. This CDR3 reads CASSLQSGRADTQYF. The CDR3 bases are TGTGCCAGCAGTTTACAGAGCGGGAGGGCAGATACGCAGTATTTT.

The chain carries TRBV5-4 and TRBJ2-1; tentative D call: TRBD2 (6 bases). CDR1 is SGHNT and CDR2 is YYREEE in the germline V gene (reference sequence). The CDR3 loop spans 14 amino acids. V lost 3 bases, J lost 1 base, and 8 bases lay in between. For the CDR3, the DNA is TGTGCCAGCAGCTCGGGACTGTCCTACAATGAGCAGTTCTTC. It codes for CASSSGLSYNEQFF.

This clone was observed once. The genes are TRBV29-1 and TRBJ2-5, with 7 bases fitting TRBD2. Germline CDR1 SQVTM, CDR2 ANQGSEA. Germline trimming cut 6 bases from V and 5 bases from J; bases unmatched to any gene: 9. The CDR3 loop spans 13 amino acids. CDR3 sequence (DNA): TGCAGCGTAGGGGACGGGCGGGGGGAGACCCAGTACTTC. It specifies CSVGDGRGETQYF.

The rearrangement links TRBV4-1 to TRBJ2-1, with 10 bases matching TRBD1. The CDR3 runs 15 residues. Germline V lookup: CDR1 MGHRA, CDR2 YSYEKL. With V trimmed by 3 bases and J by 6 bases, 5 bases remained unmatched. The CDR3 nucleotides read TGCGCCAGCAGCCACCGGGACAGGGGTTTCAATGAGCAGTTCTTC. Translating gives CASSHRDRGFNEQFF.

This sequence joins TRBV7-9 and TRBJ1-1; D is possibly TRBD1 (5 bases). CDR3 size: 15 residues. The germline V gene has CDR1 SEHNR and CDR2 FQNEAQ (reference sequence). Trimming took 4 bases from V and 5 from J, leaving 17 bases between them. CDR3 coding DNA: TGTGCCAGCAGCTGGCTTGTGGGGGAGGCGACTGAAGCTTTCTTT. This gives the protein CASSWLVGEATEAFF.

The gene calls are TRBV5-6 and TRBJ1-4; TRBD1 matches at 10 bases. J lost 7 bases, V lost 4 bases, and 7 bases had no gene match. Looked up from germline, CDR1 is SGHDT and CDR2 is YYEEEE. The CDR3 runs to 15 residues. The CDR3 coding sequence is TGTGCCAGCAGCAAGCTGGGACAGGGGTCTGAAAAACTGTTTTTT. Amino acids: CASSKLGQGSEKLFF.

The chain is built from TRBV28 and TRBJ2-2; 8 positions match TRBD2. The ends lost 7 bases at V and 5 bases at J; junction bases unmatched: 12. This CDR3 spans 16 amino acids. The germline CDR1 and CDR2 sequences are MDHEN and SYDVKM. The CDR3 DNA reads TGTGCCAGCATGTTTCGGGGGACTAGAAGGACCGGGGAGCTGTTTTTT. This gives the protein CASMFRGTRRTGELFF.

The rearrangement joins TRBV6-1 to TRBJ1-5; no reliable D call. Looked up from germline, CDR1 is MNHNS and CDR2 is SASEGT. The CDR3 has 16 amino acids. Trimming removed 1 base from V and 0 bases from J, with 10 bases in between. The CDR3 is CASSEGVAYSNQPQHF. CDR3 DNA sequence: TGTGCCAGCAGTGAAGGGGTAGCCTATAGCAATCAGCCCCAGCATTTT.

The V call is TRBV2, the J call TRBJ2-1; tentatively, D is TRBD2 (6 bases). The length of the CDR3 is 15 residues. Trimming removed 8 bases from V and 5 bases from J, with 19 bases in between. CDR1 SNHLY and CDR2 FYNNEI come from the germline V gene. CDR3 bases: TGTGCCAGCGACCGTCAAGGGACTTTGAACAATGAGCAGTTCTTC. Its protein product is CASDRQGTLNNEQFF.

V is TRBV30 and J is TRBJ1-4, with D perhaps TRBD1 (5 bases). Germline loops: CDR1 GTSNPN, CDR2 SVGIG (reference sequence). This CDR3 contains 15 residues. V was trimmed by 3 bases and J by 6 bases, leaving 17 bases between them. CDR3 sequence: CAWSWSGGWDEKLFF. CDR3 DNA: TGTGCCTGGAGCTGGTCCGGGGGATGGGATGAAAAACTGTTTTTT. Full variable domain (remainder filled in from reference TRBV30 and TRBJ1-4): SQTIHQWPATLVQPVGSPLSLECTVEGTSNPNLYWYRQAAGRGLQLLFYSVGIGQISSEVPQNLSASRPQDRQFILSSKKLLLSDSGFYLCAWSWSGGWDEKLFFGSGTQLSVL.

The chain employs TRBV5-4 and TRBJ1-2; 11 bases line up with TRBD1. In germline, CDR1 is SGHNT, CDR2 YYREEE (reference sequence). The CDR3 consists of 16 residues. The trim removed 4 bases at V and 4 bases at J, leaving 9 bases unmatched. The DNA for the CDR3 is TGTGCCAGCAGCCGAGATACAGGGACAGGGGGCTATGGCTACACCTTC. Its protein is CASSRDTGTGGYGYTF.

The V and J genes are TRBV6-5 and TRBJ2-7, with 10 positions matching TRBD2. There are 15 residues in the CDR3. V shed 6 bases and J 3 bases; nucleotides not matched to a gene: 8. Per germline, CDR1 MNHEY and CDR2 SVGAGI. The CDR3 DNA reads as TGTGCCAGCAGCCCGATAGCGGGAGGCCTCTACGAGCAGTACTTC. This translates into CASSPIAGGLYEQYF.